The sequence of this TCR beta chain was determined in a study of CD4 T cells in relation to SARS-CoV-2 and coronaviruses. Points on this clone: Its antigen is unknown.

Sorted naive or memory CD4+ cells met CEF peptides for 9 to 11 days. Sequencing used immunoSEQ multiplex PCR; TCRdb keeps in-frame clones, though not all of them. The sample holds around 31,000 clones; 65% to 80% are singletons and the top ten take almost 3.5%. Sequencing was done on a sample of memory CD4+ T cells from PBMCs, cultured in vitro. The TCR comes from an adult with COVID-19.

The CDR3 sequence: CASSHTGTGASYEQYF. In nucleotides, the CDR3 is TGTGCCAGCAGCCATACCGGGACAGGGGCTTCCTACGAGCAGTACTTC. V is TRBV5-6 and J is TRBJ2-7; TRBD1 aligns across 10 bases. CDR3 size: 16 residues. The V and J ends lost 4 bases and 1 base, in that order; junction bases with no gene match: 8. Germline values: CDR1 SGHDT, CDR2 YYEEEE.